The clone carrying this T cell receptor beta chain has at least ten counts. The sample is drawn from a study of early T cells in non-severe SARS-CoV-2 infection. Germline CDR1 is SQVTM and CDR2 is ANQGSEA. The CDR3 has 11 residues. Trimming pared 4 bases from V and 5 bases from J, leaving 8 bases between. MiXCR was run by TCRdb on the 5' RACE reads, yielding one entry per CDR3 protein. This sample has about 30,000 distinct CDR3 sequences, with about 3.9% found just once. The sequence was obtained from an adult who was a healthcare worker with PCR-confirmed SARS-CoV-2 infection or an uninfected control (not recorded which). V is TRBV29-1 and J is TRBJ2-5; TRBD1 might be the D (6 bases). The specimen was whole blood. The CDR3 spells CSVAGVETQYF. Written as DNA, the CDR3 is TGCAGCGTTGCAGGGGTCGAGACCCAGTACTTC.